Shown below are 5 T cell receptor beta chains from a single sample sequenced in a study of beta chain features in type 1 diabetes. Expressed TCRB transcripts were sequenced because the entire RNA isolate underwent reverse transcription. The table came from immunoSEQ multiplex PCR; TCRdb's copy has only in-frame clones and leaves some out. The sample holds around 70,000 clones; about 50% are singletons and the top ten take 0.65% to 0.9%. Study-wide findings and caveats: In all four CD4+ subsets, TCRB CDR3 length was significantly, moderately reduced in type 1 diabetes.

The antigens of these receptors remain unknown. Sequencing was carried out using central memory CD4+ T cells from blood. The source is a young man with type 1 diabetes.

This chain uses TRBV27 with TRBJ1-4; a possible D gene is TRBD1 (6 bases). Trimming took off 2 bases at V and 4 bases at J, with 11 bases between the two ends. The length of the CDR3 is 15 residues. The V gene's germline CDR1 is MNHEY and CDR2 SMNVEV (reference sequence). In DNA, the CDR3 is TGTGCCAGCAGTTTAAGGGGGATGAGTAATGAAAAACTGTTTTTT. Protein product: CASSLRGMSNEKLFF.

The chain recombines TRBV6-5 with TRBJ2-5, with 7 bases lining up with TRBD1. The end of the DNA aligns better with TRBJ2-7, so the J call may be wrong. The CDR3 is 14 residues long. Germline CDR1 MNHEY, CDR2 SVGAGI. Here the CDR3 DNA reads TGTGCCAGCAGCAAAACCGGGACAGATTACGAGCAGTACTTC. Translation: CASSKTGTDYEQYF.

The CDR3 loop reads CASSWGPQGEQGGLFF. In DNA, the CDR3 is TGTGCCAGCAGCTGGGGCCCCCAAGGGGAACAGGGCGGGCTGTTTTTT. The rearrangement joins TRBV7-8 to TRBJ2-2; D perhaps matches TRBD1 (6 bases). The V gene's germline CDR1 is SGHVS and CDR2 FQNEAQ. V was trimmed by 4 bases and J by 13 bases, leaving 25 bases between them. This CDR3 contains 16 residues.

This clone was counted between two and nine times. The chain joins TRBV5-1 to TRBJ2-2; 9 nucleotides agree with TRBD1. CDR3 size: 13 residues. V lost 4 bases, J lost 6 bases, and 1 base stayed unmatched. Germline values: CDR1 SGHRS, CDR2 YFSETQ. The CDR3: CASSRQGAGELFF. The DNA for the CDR3 is TGCGCCAGCAGCCGACAGGGGGCCGGGGAGCTGTTTTTT.

V usage is TRBV5-4 and J usage is TRBJ2-1, with 13 bases lining up with TRBD2. J lost 4 bases, V lost 3 bases, and 1 base had no gene match. The CDR3 spans 15 residues. Germline V gene sequence: CDR1 SGHNT, CDR2 YYREEE (reference sequence). The CDR3 coding sequence is TGTGCCAGCAGCTGGGGACTAGCGGGGTACAATGAGCAGTTCTTC. Translated, it gives CASSWGLAGYNEQFF.